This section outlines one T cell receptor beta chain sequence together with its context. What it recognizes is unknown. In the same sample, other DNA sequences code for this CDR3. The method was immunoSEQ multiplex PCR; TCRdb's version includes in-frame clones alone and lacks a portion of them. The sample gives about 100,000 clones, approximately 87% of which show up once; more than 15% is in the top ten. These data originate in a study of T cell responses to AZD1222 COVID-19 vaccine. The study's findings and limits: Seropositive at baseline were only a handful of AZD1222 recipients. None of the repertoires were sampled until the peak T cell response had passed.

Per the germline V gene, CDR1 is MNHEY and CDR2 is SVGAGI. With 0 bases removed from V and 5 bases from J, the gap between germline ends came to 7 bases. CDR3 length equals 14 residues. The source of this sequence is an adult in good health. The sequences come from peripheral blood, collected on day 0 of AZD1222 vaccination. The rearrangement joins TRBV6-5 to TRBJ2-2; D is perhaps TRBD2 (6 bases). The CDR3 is CASSYSRGTGELFF. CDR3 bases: TGTGCCAGCAGTTACTCGCGGGGAACCGGGGAGCTGTTTTTT.